The 7 T cell receptor beta chains listed next were all sequenced from one sample in a study of blood T cell repertoires in COVID-19. The repertoire was sequenced with immunoSEQ multiplex PCR; TCRdb's copy has only in-frame clones and lacks some. The sample shows under 250,000 clones, over 75% of them seen only once. Source material: PBMCs or T cells enriched from blood (not recorded which). These receptor sequences come from a man between 25 and 39 years old with acute COVID-19.

This clone was seen just once. The CDR3 region has the DNA TGTGCCTGGACTCAGGTTAATAATTCACCCCTCCACTTT. Amino acids: CAWTQVNNSPLHF. The rearrangement links TRBV30 to TRBJ1-6; D remains unclear. CDR1 and CDR2 from the germline V gene are GTSNPN and SVGIG (reference sequence). Between the trimmed V and J ends, which lost 4 bases and 5 bases, there was a span of 9 bases. CDR3 length: 13 residues.

This clone was recorded a few times. The rearrangement links TRBV5-1 to TRBJ1-5; D may be TRBD1 (6 bases). Germline V CDR1 and CDR2: SGHRS, YFSETQ. The CDR3 spans 15 residues. V shed 1 base and J shed 2 bases, with 10 bases lying between them. CDR3 protein: CASSLHRVGNQPQHF. CDR3 coding DNA: TGCGCCAGCAGCTTGCACAGGGTGGGCAATCAGCCCCAGCATTTT.

The chain links TRBV7-3 to TRBJ2-1; 13 bases align to TRBD2. This CDR3 comprises 17 residues. CDR1 and CDR2 (germline): SGHTA, FQGTGA. The V and J ends lost 0 bases and 7 bases, in that order; junction bases with no gene match: 6. The CDR3: CASSLTPLAGGRNEQFF. CDR3 DNA: TGTGCCAGCAGCTTAACGCCACTAGCGGGGGGGCGTAATGAGCAGTTCTTC.

This clone has a count of ten or more. The V call is TRBV9, the J call TRBJ2-2; weak D call: TRBD1 (6 bases). Trimming shortened V by 4 bases and J by 5 bases, and 12 bases separated the two germline ends. The CDR3 is made up of 14 amino acids. Germline V gene lookup returns CDR1 SGDLS and CDR2 YYNGEE. The CDR3 coding sequence is TGTGCCAGCAGCCCCCAACAGGGAACCGGGGAGCTGTTTTTT. Protein sequence: CASSPQQGTGELFF. The full variable domain, rest sourced from reference TRBV9 and TRBJ2-2, is DSGVTQTPKHLITATGQRVTLRCSPRSGDLSVYWYQQSLDQGLQFLIQYYNGEERAKGNILERFSAQQFPDLHSELNLSSLELGDSALYFCASSPQQGTGELFFGEGSRLTVL.

The chain uses TRBV30 and TRBJ1-4; 9 bases align to TRBD1. The germline V gene encodes CDR1 GTSNPN and CDR2 SVGIG (reference sequence). CDR3 length: 13 amino acids. The J segment lost 6 bases and the V segment lost 5 bases, leaving 4 bases of the junction unmatched. CDR3: CAWHRGQDEKLFF. CDR3 DNA sequence: TGTGCCTGGCACAGGGGGCAGGATGAAAAACTGTTTTTT.

This clone has a handful of counts. V usage is TRBV6-1 and J usage is TRBJ1-2, with 8 bases aligning to TRBD1. This CDR3 contains 15 residues. Germline CDR1 reads MNHNS; CDR2 reads SASEGT. V was pared by 2 bases and J by 8 bases, with 10 bases of the junction left unmatched. The CDR3 DNA reads TGTGCCAGCAGTGAAAGGGGGGACAGGCTCAACGGCTACACCTTC. This encodes CASSERGDRLNGYTF.

The DNA of the CDR3 is TGTGCCAGCAGCCCTCGGATAACAGCTGAAGAGACCCAGTACTTC. Its protein is CASSPRITAEETQYF. V usage is TRBV28 and J usage is TRBJ2-5; D not resolved. Germline-derived CDR1 and CDR2 are MDHEN and SYDVKM. V lost 6 bases and J 3 bases, leaving 17 bases between the germline ends. There are 15 residues in the CDR3.